A selection of T cell receptor beta chains follows, all from one sample in a study of T-cell memory formation after mild COVID-19. TCRdb processed the 5' RACE reads anew with MiXCR; each CDR3 protein has one entry. The data hold 400,000 or so distinct CDR3 sequences, with 15% to 20% observed a single time. Material for sequencing was PBMCs or a T cell subset sorted from them (not recorded which). The receptors were sampled from an adult woman who had mild COVID-19 (a few samples of this study predate the infection). Cell type and time point are not known. Each CDR3 is given with its conserved first and last residue. The D gene is left open where the match is weak. A clone size is listed for some rows: how often the clone was seen (once, few, many), or a class if it is expanded.

D gene,J gene,V gene,clone size,CDR3 protein,CDR3 DNA
.,TRBJ2-7,TRBV24-1,few,CATSEGRFYEQYF,TGTGCCACCAGTGAAGGCAGGTTCTACGAGCAGTACTTC
.,TRBJ1-5,TRBV6-6,.,CASSYSGGAGRPNQPQHF,TGTGCCAGCAGTTACTCCGGGGGGGCAGGGAGGCCCAATCAGCCCCAGCATTTT
TRBD2,TRBJ2-4,TRBV7-9,many,CASRGGAANIQYF,TGTGCCAGCAGGGGAGGGGCCGCCAACATTCAGTACTTC
.,TRBJ2-7,TRBV6-2/TRBV6-3,.,CATKGRLSYEQYF,TGTGCCACTAAGGGAAGACTCTCCTACGAGCAGTACTTC
.,TRBJ2-2,TRBV5-4,few,CASSLETGGPGELFF,TGTGCCAGCAGCTTGGAGACTGGAGGCCCCGGGGAGCTGTTTTTT
.,TRBJ1-3,TRBV5-1,.,CASSLGQISGNTIYF,TGCGCCAGCAGCTTGGGTCAAATCTCTGGAAACACCATATATTTT
.,TRBJ1-4,TRBV2,.,CASRRTEVSGKLFF,TGTGCCAGCAGGAGGACAGAGGTCTCAGGAAAACTGTTTTTT
.,TRBJ1-2,TRBV3-1,few,CASSQAQAYGYTF,TGTGCCAGCAGCCAAGCACAGGCCTATGGCTACACCTTC
.,TRBJ1-3,TRBV12-3/TRBV12-4,few,CASSLYRGFSGNTIYF,TGTGCCAGCAGCCTCTACCGGGGGTTCTCTGGAAACACCATATATTTT
TRBD2,TRBJ2-2,TRBV25-1,many,CASSDRVLAGGTNTGELFF,TGTGCCAGCAGTGACCGGGTACTAGCGGGAGGAACCAACACCGGGGAGCTGTTTTTT
.,TRBJ2-1,TRBV19,few,CASRKKQGYNEQFF,TGTGCCAGTAGAAAAAAACAGGGTTACAATGAGCAGTTCTTC
.,TRBJ2-2,TRBV20-1,.,CSARDVRSTGELFF,TGCAGTGCTAGAGATGTCAGATCCACCGGGGAGCTGTTTTTT
.,TRBJ2-7,TRBV12-3/TRBV12-4,few,CASSFGARADEQYF,TGTGCCAGCAGTTTTGGCGCCAGGGCGGACGAGCAGTACTTC
TRBD1,TRBJ2-5,TRBV6-7,few,CASSYDGGQGETQYF,TGTGCCAGCAGTTACGACGGGGGACAGGGAGAGACCCAGTACTTC
.,TRBJ2-3,TRBV24-1,.,CATRSNTDTQYF,TGTGCCACCCGCTCCAACACAGATACGCAGTATTTT